This entry describes one T cell receptor (beta chain). What it recognizes is unknown. The CDR3 runs to 14 residues. With V trimmed by 2 bases and J by 1 base, 0 bases remained unmatched. Germline lookup yields CDR1 ENHRY and CDR2 SYGVKD. This sample is drawn from a study of T cells in localized non-small cell lung cancer. TCRdb's copy holds only in-frame clones and misses some; the assay was immunoSEQ multiplex PCR. This table has about 60,000 clones, roughly 90% appearing once. Broader study findings: A median of around 60 clones ranked among the top 100 in tumor appeared in adjacent lung.

This sample comprised peripheral blood, obtained before any cancer treatment. The sequence was collected from a woman aged 35-75 years with stage I lung adenocarcinoma. The chain recombines TRBV10-3 with TRBJ1-1; 8 nucleotides align to TRBD1. CDR3 DNA sequence: TGTGCCATCAGTGAGGGGACAGGGAACACTGAAGCTTTCTTT. It yields the protein CAISEGTGNTEAFF.